These T cell receptor beta chains were read from a single sample in a study of T cell responses to AZD1222 COVID-19 vaccine. Sequenced by immunoSEQ multiplex PCR; TCRdb stores in-frame clones only, minus some. The sample lists roughly 120,000 clones, 85% to 90% occurring once. The sequenced sample was peripheral blood, obtained 28 days after the second AZD1222 dose. These receptors all stem from an adult who received the AZD1222 COVID-19 vaccine. CDR3s include the opening cysteine and the closing phenylalanine or tryptophan. Fields, in order: V gene, J gene, D gene, clone size, CDR3 DNA, CDR3 protein. D genes are given only for firm matches. Size is omitted from some rows. Given values are once, few, many or a class for expanded clones.

v_call: TRBV7-6
j_call: TRBJ1-2
d_call: TRBD1
clone_size: .
cdr3_nt: TGTGCCAGCAGCTTAGCGACAGGGCTTGGCTACACCTTC
cdr3_aa: CASSLATGLGYTF

v_call: TRBV18
j_call: TRBJ1-5
d_call: TRBD1
clone_size: .
cdr3_nt: TGTGCCAGCTCATCGGACAGGAATCAGCCCCAGCATTTT
cdr3_aa: CASSSDRNQPQHF

v_call: TRBV4-2
j_call: TRBJ1-1
d_call: .
clone_size: .
cdr3_nt: TGTGCCAGCAGCCAAGGTGGACGGGTGAACACTGAAGCTTTCTTT
cdr3_aa: CASSQGGRVNTEAFF

v_call: TRBV7-2
j_call: TRBJ2-2
d_call: TRBD1
clone_size: .
cdr3_nt: TGTGCCAGCACAGGACAGGGGGCTCCCGGGGAGCTGTTTTTT
cdr3_aa: CASTGQGAPGELFF

v_call: TRBV7-8
j_call: TRBJ1-1
d_call: TRBD1
clone_size: .
cdr3_nt: TGTGCCAGCGCCAGGGGGGGAAACACTGAAGCTTTCTTT
cdr3_aa: CASARGGNTEAFF

v_call: TRBV29-1
j_call: TRBJ1-3
d_call: TRBD1
clone_size: few
cdr3_nt: TGCAGCGTTGAAGATACCAGGGGGGCTGGAAACACCATATATTTT
cdr3_aa: CSVEDTRGAGNTIYF

v_call: TRBV7-2
j_call: TRBJ2-7
d_call: .
clone_size: .
cdr3_nt: TGTGCCAGTTCAAAGGAGGGTCTTTCCTACGAGCAGTACTTC
cdr3_aa: CASSKEGLSYEQYF

v_call: TRBV11-3
j_call: TRBJ1-1
d_call: TRBD1
clone_size: .
cdr3_nt: TGTGCCAGCAGCGCCGGGACAGGGAGGACTGAAGCTTTCTTT
cdr3_aa: CASSAGTGRTEAFF

v_call: TRBV3-1/TRBV3-2
j_call: TRBJ1-5
d_call: .
clone_size: .
cdr3_nt: TGTGCCAGCAGCCAAGATAGCATGGTCGGCCAGCCCCAGCATTTT
cdr3_aa: CASSQDSMVGQPQHF

v_call: TRBV6-5
j_call: TRBJ1-4
d_call: .
clone_size: .
cdr3_nt: TGTGCCAGCAGTTACTCTCCTATGGGGAATGAAAAACTGTTTTTT
cdr3_aa: CASSYSPMGNEKLFF

v_call: TRBV9
j_call: TRBJ2-2
d_call: TRBD2
clone_size: .
cdr3_nt: TGTGCCAGCAGCGTAGTCCCAAGACCACGACTAGCGGGGGGTGGTGGGGAGCTGTTTTTT
cdr3_aa: CASSVVPRPRLAGGGGELFF

v_call: TRBV5-1
j_call: TRBJ1-3
d_call: .
clone_size: .
cdr3_nt: TGCGCCAGCAGCTTGATTGGGTCAGGGACTGGAAACACCATATATTTT
cdr3_aa: CASSLIGSGTGNTIYF

v_call: TRBV30
j_call: TRBJ1-2
d_call: .
clone_size: .
cdr3_nt: TGTGCCTGGCAGAAGGGGCCGAACTATGGCTACACCTTC
cdr3_aa: CAWQKGPNYGYTF

v_call: TRBV19
j_call: TRBJ1-5
d_call: .
clone_size: many
cdr3_nt: TGTGCCAGTAGTCCTGACTTCAGCAATCAGCCCCAGCATTTT
cdr3_aa: CASSPDFSNQPQHF

v_call: TRBV3-1/TRBV3-2
j_call: TRBJ2-5
d_call: TRBD1
clone_size: .
cdr3_nt: TGTGCCAGCAGCCAAGGACAGGGGTTGGTGAAGACCCAGTACTTC
cdr3_aa: CASSQGQGLVKTQYF

v_call: TRBV4-3
j_call: TRBJ2-3
d_call: TRBD2
clone_size: .
cdr3_nt: TGCGCCAGCAGCCTTGGCGGTGGAGCGGGGAACACAGATACGCAGTATTTT
cdr3_aa: CASSLGGGAGNTDTQYF

v_call: TRBV27
j_call: TRBJ1-6
d_call: .
clone_size: once
cdr3_nt: TGTGCCAGCAAAAAAGTGGCCCGTGGTCGGGGGTGGTATTCACCCCTCCACTTT
cdr3_aa: CASKKVARGRGWYSPLHF

v_call: TRBV10-2
j_call: TRBJ1-1
d_call: TRBD1
clone_size: .
cdr3_nt: TGCGCCACCAACAGGGGTCCGAACACTGAAGCTTTCTTT
cdr3_aa: CATNRGPNTEAFF

v_call: TRBV27
j_call: TRBJ1-6
d_call: .
clone_size: .
cdr3_nt: TGTGCCAGCAGTGCGCGTCCCATAGCACCCCTCCACTTT
cdr3_aa: CASSARPIAPLHF

v_call: TRBV7-2
j_call: TRBJ1-2
d_call: .
clone_size: .
cdr3_nt: TGTGCCAGCAGCTTAGCGCGGGGGACCTATGGCTACACCTTC
cdr3_aa: CASSLARGTYGYTF

v_call: TRBV15
j_call: TRBJ1-3
d_call: TRBD1
clone_size: .
cdr3_nt: TGTGCCACCAGCAGGGGACGGGGACAGGGGGCTGGAAACACCATATATTTT
cdr3_aa: CATSRGRGQGAGNTIYF

v_call: TRBV6-6
j_call: TRBJ1-6
d_call: .
clone_size: once
cdr3_nt: TGTGCCAGCAGTTACTCCGCGGGGTTGGATTCACCCCTCCACTTT
cdr3_aa: CASSYSAGLDSPLHF

v_call: TRBV10-3
j_call: TRBJ2-6
d_call: .
clone_size: .
cdr3_nt: TGTGCCATCAGTGAGAATCGGGATTCTGGGGCCAACGTCCTGACTTTC
cdr3_aa: CAISENRDSGANVLTF

v_call: TRBV9
j_call: TRBJ1-2
d_call: TRBD1
clone_size: .
cdr3_nt: TGTGCCAGCAGCGTAGGAGGGACAGGGGGGAACTATGGCTACACCTTC
cdr3_aa: CASSVGGTGGNYGYTF

v_call: TRBV6-2/TRBV6-3
j_call: TRBJ1-5
d_call: TRBD1
clone_size: .
cdr3_nt: TGTGCCAGCAGCCGACAGGGTGAGCATCAGCCCCAGCATTTT
cdr3_aa: CASSRQGEHQPQHF

v_call: TRBV5-6
j_call: TRBJ2-2
d_call: .
clone_size: .
cdr3_nt: TGTGCCAGCAGCTGGGGGGCAGGTACGAACACCGGGGAGCTGTTTTTT
cdr3_aa: CASSWGAGTNTGELFF

v_call: TRBV28
j_call: TRBJ2-7
d_call: .
clone_size: .
cdr3_nt: TGTGCCAGCAGCTTGGCCTGGGAAGACGAGCAGTACTTC
cdr3_aa: CASSLAWEDEQYF

v_call: TRBV2
j_call: TRBJ1-5
d_call: .
clone_size: .
cdr3_nt: TGTGCCAGCAGCCGGGACGACATGAACAATCAGCCCCAGCATTTT
cdr3_aa: CASSRDDMNNQPQHF